A selection of T cell receptor beta chains follows, all from one sample in a study of T cell changes during pregnancy in multiple sclerosis. Assay: immunoSEQ multiplex PCR; the TCRdb copy retains only in-frame clones and omits some. The profile shows approximately 41,000 clones, around 89% of them singletons. The sequenced sample was CD4+ T cells from peripheral blood mononuclear cells, obtained in the second trimester of pregnancy. Receptor source: a female donor with multiple sclerosis, enrolled in a pregnancy study. CDR3s include the opening cysteine and the closing phenylalanine or tryptophan. D genes are given only for firm matches. Clone size appears in some rows only: once, few, many, or a class for an expanded clone.

size	V	J	D	CDR3	DNA
NA	TRBV28	TRBJ1-2	TRBD1	CASSFRPPQDRGNYGYTF	TGTGCCAGCAGTTTTCGCCCCCCGCAGGACAGGGGTAACTATGGCTACACCTTC
NA	TRBV29-1	TRBJ2-7	TRBD2	CSVGREGRYEQYF	TGCAGCGTTGGGCGGGAGGGCAGGTACGAGCAGTACTTC
NA	TRBV6-1	TRBJ2-7	TRBD1	CASGLRDRGREQYF	TGTGCCAGCGGTCTCAGGGACAGGGGCCGCGAGCAGTACTTC
NA	TRBV18	TRBJ1-2	NA	CASSLQTVAGYTF	TGTGCCAGCTCACTCCAGACAGTCGCTGGCTACACCTTC
NA	TRBV6-1	TRBJ1-2	NA	CASSERGRINYGYTF	TGTGCCAGCAGTGAAAGGGGCAGAATTAACTATGGCTACACCTTC
NA	TRBV11-1	TRBJ2-5	TRBD2	CASMGREYQETQYF	TGTGCCAGCATGGGGCGGGAGTACCAAGAGACCCAGTACTTC
NA	TRBV27	TRBJ2-1	NA	CASSIRDPRASYNEQFF	TGTGCCAGCAGTATTCGGGATCCCAGAGCCTCATACAATGAGCAGTTCTTC
few	TRBV2	TRBJ1-2	NA	CASSPSPTGYGYTF	TGTGCCAGCAGTCCGAGCCCCACAGGGTATGGCTACACCTTC
NA	TRBV6-6	TRBJ2-1	TRBD2	CASSSPGAGGPSEQFF	TGTGCCAGCAGTTCCCCCGGAGCGGGAGGGCCGAGTGAGCAGTTCTTC
NA	TRBV6-5	TRBJ2-3	TRBD1	CASRSGTGFTDTQYF	TGTGCCAGCAGGTCCGGGACAGGATTCACAGATACGCAGTATTTT
NA	TRBV6-6	TRBJ2-5	NA	CASSYPRKETQYF	TGTGCCAGCAGTTACCCCAGGAAAGAGACCCAGTACTTC
NA	TRBV5-4	TRBJ1-2	TRBD1	CASSLAGTGGNGYTF	TGTGCCAGCAGCTTGGCCGGGACAGGGGGCAATGGCTACACCTTC
NA	TRBV6-1	TRBJ2-1	NA	CASSELSAGAYNEQFF	TGTGCCAGCAGTGAACTATCAGCCGGGGCCTACAATGAGCAGTTCTTC
NA	TRBV7-2	TRBJ2-1	TRBD2	CASSLSGRIDEQFF	TGTGCCAGCAGCCTTAGCGGGAGGATAGATGAGCAGTTCTTC
once	TRBV6-1	TRBJ1-3	NA	CASSSQGTAGNTIYF	TGTGCCAGCAGTTCTCAGGGGACGGCTGGAAACACCATATATTTT
NA	TRBV10-2	TRBJ2-4	TRBD2	CASSEVGLAGVGKNIQYF	TGCGCCAGCAGTGAGGTGGGACTAGCGGGAGTAGGGAAAAACATTCAGTACTTC
NA	TRBV6-6	TRBJ2-1	TRBD1	CASSAPGTGVSEQFF	TGTGCCAGCAGTGCACCTGGGACAGGGGTTAGTGAGCAGTTCTTC
NA	TRBV2	TRBJ2-7	NA	CASSEDPARVLWSSYEQYF	TGTGCCAGCAGTGAAGATCCCGCCAGGGTGCTTTGGAGCTCCTACGAGCAGTACTTC
NA	TRBV2	TRBJ1-2	NA	CASSELEGGTYGYTF	TGTGCCAGCAGTGAATTGGAGGGGGGGACTTACGGCTACACCTTC
NA	TRBV7-6	TRBJ1-1	NA	CASSGDLNTEAFF	TGTGCCAGCAGCGGAGACCTGAACACTGAAGCTTTCTTT
once	TRBV14	TRBJ2-7	NA	CASSQVPGYEQYF	TGTGCCAGCAGCCAAGTCCCAGGGTACGAGCAGTACTTC
NA	TRBV2	TRBJ2-7	TRBD2	CASSSGLAGVYEQYF	TGTGCCAGCAGTTCCGGACTAGCGGGAGTATACGAGCAGTACTTC
NA	TRBV28	TRBJ2-1	TRBD1	CASIFEGAGYNEQFF	TGTGCCAGCATTTTTGAGGGGGCCGGCTACAATGAGCAGTTCTTC
NA	TRBV2	TRBJ2-7	TRBD2	CASTPAGLAGGGGDF	TGTGCCAGCACTCCAGCCGGACTAGCGGGAGGAGGAGGAGACTTC
NA	TRBV7-3	TRBJ2-1	TRBD2	CASSLSSGSFDEQFF	TGTGCCAGCAGCTTATCTAGCGGGAGTTTCGATGAGCAGTTCTTC
NA	TRBV30	TRBJ1-2	NA	CAWSVRRAGGYTF	TGTGCCTGGAGTGTGAGAAGGGCGGGCGGCTACACCTTC
NA	TRBV2	TRBJ2-7	NA	CASSERSGIYEQYF	TGTGCCAGCAGTGAACGTAGCGGCATCTACGAGCAGTACTTC
NA	TRBV10-3	TRBJ2-7	TRBD1	CAISEKGQGPYEQYF	TGTGCCATCAGTGAGAAGGGACAGGGGCCCTACGAGCAGTACTTC
NA	TRBV9	TRBJ2-3	NA	CASSTLLGANTDTQYF	TGTGCCAGCAGCACCCTGTTAGGGGCCAACACAGATACGCAGTATTTT
NA	TRBV6-5	TRBJ1-2	NA	CASSGGGNGYTF	TGTGCCAGCAGTGGCGGGGGTAATGGCTACACCTTC
NA	TRBV29-1	TRBJ1-1	NA	CSVEGHRATEAFF	TGCAGCGTTGAAGGCCACAGGGCCACTGAAGCTTTCTTT
NA	TRBV19	TRBJ2-5	NA	CASSAGLLRETQYF	TGTGCCAGTAGTGCGGGACTCCTGCGAGAGACCCAGTACTTC
NA	TRBV5-6	TRBJ2-7	NA	CASSPWTASYEQYF	TGTGCCAGCAGCCCTTGGACAGCCTCCTACGAGCAGTACTTC
NA	TRBV7-2	TRBJ1-3	NA	CASSLRFSGNTIYF	TGTGCCAGCAGCTTGCGATTCTCTGGAAACACCATATATTTT
NA	TRBV13	TRBJ2-2	TRBD2	CASSQSGRFGTGELFF	TGTGCCAGCAGCCAAAGCGGGAGGTTCGGAACCGGGGAGCTGTTTTTT
NA	TRBV4-2	TRBJ1-1	NA	CASSQDRWGTEAFF	TGTGCCAGCAGCCAAGATAGGTGGGGGACAGAAGCTTTCTTT
NA	TRBV5-1	TRBJ2-5	TRBD2	CASSLGGGETQYF	TGCGCCAGCAGCTTAGGCGGGGGGGAGACCCAGTACTTC
NA	TRBV19	TRBJ1-1	TRBD1	CASSDRGNTEAFF	TGTGCCAGTAGCGACAGGGGGAACACTGAAGCTTTCTTT
once	TRBV28	TRBJ2-3	TRBD2	CASSYPSGSTQYF	TGTGCCAGCAGTTACCCCAGCGGGAGTACGCAGTATTTT
NA	TRBV7-2	TRBJ2-7	TRBD2	CASSLASGPSYEQYF	TGTGCCAGCAGCTTAGCTAGCGGGCCGTCCTACGAGCAGTACTTC
medium-sized	TRBV7-6	TRBJ2-7	TRBD1	CASSFRQGSGVEQYF	TGTGCCAGCAGCTTTAGACAGGGGTCGGGAGTGGAGCAGTACTTC
NA	TRBV6-5	TRBJ2-7	TRBD2	CASRGAGSSLDEQYF	TGTGCCAGCAGGGGAGCGGGATCGTCTTTAGACGAGCAGTACTTC
NA	TRBV30	TRBJ2-7	TRBD1	CAWSVGQGATYEQYF	TGTGCCTGGAGTGTAGGGCAGGGGGCAACCTACGAGCAGTACTTC
NA	TRBV7-9	TRBJ2-5	TRBD1	CASSLQGAGETQYF	TGTGCCAGCAGTTTGCAGGGGGCTGGGGAGACCCAGTACTTC
NA	TRBV5-1	TRBJ1-1	TRBD1	CASSLDTGQPTGAFF	TGCGCCAGCAGCTTGGACACGGGACAGCCGACGGGGGCTTTCTTT
NA	TRBV19	TRBJ1-5	TRBD1	CASSIGGTGMGQPQHF	TGTGCCAGTAGTATAGGAGGGACAGGGATGGGCCAGCCCCAGCATTTT
NA	TRBV6-5	TRBJ1-2	NA	CASSFTGNANYGYTF	TGTGCCAGCAGCTTCACAGGGAACGCTAACTATGGCTACACCTTC
once	TRBV29-1	TRBJ1-3	NA	CSVYSGNTIYF	TGCAGCGTTTACTCTGGAAACACCATATATTTT
NA	TRBV5-1	TRBJ1-2	NA	CASSLADRGLNYGYTF	TGCGCCAGCAGCTTGGCAGATCGGGGGTTGAACTATGGCTACACCTTC